One and the same sample provided the 32 T cell receptor beta chains below, sequenced in a study of neurological immune-mediated disorders. TCRdb re-called the 5' RACE reads through MiXCR, storing one row per CDR3 protein. The sample lists about 66,000 distinct CDR3 sequences, 4.5% to 5.5% occurring once. Sequences were obtained from PBMCs. The receptors come from a man aged 25-45 years with multiple sclerosis.

This clonotype was picked up many times. The rearrangement joins TRBV3-1 to TRBJ1-1; no reliable D call. Trimming shortened V by 0 bases and J by 5 bases, and 10 bases separated the two germline ends. CDR1 is LGHDT, CDR2 YNNKEL, per germline (reference sequence). There are 14 residues in the CDR3. In DNA form, the CDR3 reads TGTGCCAGCAGCCAAGACCCTCGGAAAACTGAAGCTTTCTTT. Translation: CASSQDPRKTEAFF.

This clonotype came up many times. The rearrangement links TRBV20-1 to TRBJ1-5; D is undetermined. The germline gives CDR1 DFQATT, CDR2 SNEGSKA (reference sequence). The CDR3 is made up of 13 amino acids. The germline V and J ends were trimmed by 6 bases and 5 bases, with 14 bases remaining between them. The CDR3, as DNA: TGCAGTGCCTCGGGCCCTCTGTATCAGCCCCAGCATTTT. Its translation is CSASGPLYQPQHF.

A few counts support this clonotype. The chain employs TRBV12-3 or TRBV12-4 and TRBJ1-1; a possible D gene is TRBD1 (6 bases). Trimming pared 6 bases from V and 3 bases from J, leaving 20 bases between. The CDR3 runs to 16 residues. CDR3 region: CASRDSTGTSYTEAFF. The CDR3 DNA reads as TGTGCCAGCAGAGATTCTACAGGGACATCGTACACTGAAGCTTTCTTT.

Ten or more counts support this clonotype. The J gene is TRBJ2-1, the V gene TRBV11-2; TRBD1 might be the D (5 bases). Germline V CDR1 and CDR2: SGHAT, FQNNGV. The CDR3 consists of 14 residues. Trimming stripped 4 bases from V and 10 bases from J, with 17 bases between. The CDR3 loop is CASSSDLGPWEQFF. The CDR3 DNA follows: TGTGCCAGCAGCTCCGATTTGGGGCCTTGGGAGCAGTTCTTC. The entire variable domain, with the rest obtained from reference TRBV11-2 and TRBJ2-1, is as follows: EAGVAQSPRYKIIEKRQSVAFWCNPISGHATLYWYQQILGQGPKLLIQFQNNGVVDDSQLPKDRFSAERLKGVDSTLKIQPAKLEDSAVYLCASSSDLGPWEQFFGPGTRLTVL.

The CDR3 here is CASSLVGRISGNTIYF. The CDR3 DNA reads as TGTGCCAGCAGCTTAGTCGGCAGGATCTCTGGAAACACCATATATTTT. The chain joins TRBV7-9 to TRBJ1-3, with D uncertain. CDR1 is SEHNR, CDR2 FQNEAQ, per germline (reference sequence). The V gene lost 1 base and the J gene lost 0 bases, with 10 bases spanning the gap. This CDR3 region has 16 residues.

This clonotype was counted many times. This chain links TRBV5-1 with TRBJ2-4, with 10 bases that match TRBD2. The CDR3 totals 14 residues. V lost 1 base and J lost 10; bases outside the gene matches: 5. CDR1 SGHRS and CDR2 YFSETQ come from the germline V gene. CDR3 nucleotide sequence: TGCGCCAGCAGCTTGAATAGCGGGGGGACGATTCAGTACTTC. It is translated as CASSLNSGGTIQYF. The entire variable domain, with the rest obtained from reference TRBV5-1 and TRBJ2-4, is as follows: KAGVTQTPRYLIKTRGQQVTLSCSPISGHRSVSWYQQTPGQGLQFLFEYFSETQRNKGNFPGRFSGRQFSNSRSEMNVSTLELGDSALYLCASSLNSGGTIQYFGAGTRLSVL.

This clonotype has ten or more counts. The chain has TRBV20-1 and TRBJ1-5; 8 positions agree with TRBD1. V shed 0 bases and J 2 bases; nucleotides not matched to a gene: 6. Germline CDR1 is DFQATT and CDR2 is SNEGSKA (reference sequence). This CDR3 has 16 residues. CDR3 DNA sequence: TGCAGTGCTAGAGATTGGGGACAGGAAGGCAATCAGCCCCAGCATTTT. This translates into CSARDWGQEGNQPQHF.

The chain joins TRBV5-1 to TRBJ2-2, with TRBD1 identical over 10 bases. The J segment lost 6 bases and the V segment lost 1 base, leaving 6 bases of the junction unmatched. Germline-derived CDR1 and CDR2 are SGHRS and YFSETQ. The CDR3 sequence is 16 residues long. CDR3 residues: CASSLRGTGVSGELFF. The CDR3 DNA reads as TGCGCCAGCAGCTTGCGAGGGACAGGGGTATCCGGGGAGCTGTTTTTT.

This clonotype was seen at least ten times. The chain has TRBV24-1 and TRBJ2-3, with 7 bases fitting TRBD2. Germline CDR1 and CDR2: KGHDR and SFDVKD. The CDR3 is made up of 14 amino acids. The trim removed 2 bases at V and 5 bases at J, leaving 3 bases unmatched. The CDR3 reads CATSDWGGEDTQYF. CDR3 nucleotides: TGTGCCACCAGTGATTGGGGGGGGGAAGATACGCAGTATTTT.

There are many counts of this clonotype. The chain has TRBV20-1 and TRBJ2-5, with a weak D call TRBD1 (6 bases). The V gene lost 6 bases and the J gene lost 1 base, with 12 bases spanning the gap. This CDR3 is built from 13 residues. CDR1 DFQATT and CDR2 SNEGSKA come from the germline V gene (reference sequence). The DNA for the CDR3 is TGCAGTGCACGGAGGACAGCCCAAGAGACCCAGTACTTC. This translates into CSARRTAQETQYF.

This clonotype was recorded many times. This chain connects TRBV4-1 to TRBJ2-5; D is unclear. Trimming shortened V by 1 base and J by 2 bases, and 11 bases separated the two germline ends. The CDR3 covers 15 residues. Per the germline V gene, CDR1 is MGHRA and CDR2 is YSYEKL. In DNA, the CDR3 is TGCGCCAGCAGCCAAGGCCCAGCAGAGCAAGAGACCCAGTACTTC. It codes for CASSQGPAEQETQYF.

This clonotype showed up just a few times. This chain links TRBV6-4 with TRBJ2-3, with 10 nucleotides matching TRBD1. In germline, CDR1 is MRHNA, CDR2 SNTAGT. V trimming: 6 bases; J trimming: 6 bases; junction bases outside the gene matches: 6. This CDR3 has 14 amino acids. The DNA for the CDR3 is TGTGCCAGCAGCGGGACAGGGGATGCGGATACGCAGTATTTT. Residues: CASSGTGDADTQYF.

This clonotype was seen ten or more times. J is TRBJ1-4 and V is TRBV7-9; 9 positions agree with TRBD1. V was pared by 5 bases and J by 6 bases, with 7 bases of the junction left unmatched. This CDR3 spans 15 amino acids. Germline loops: CDR1 SEHNR, CDR2 FQNEAQ (reference sequence). The CDR3 spells CASSPRQGGDEKLFF. Written as DNA, the CDR3 is TGTGCCAGCAGCCCACGACAGGGGGGAGATGAAAAACTGTTTTTT.

This clonotype was detected many times. The V gene is TRBV27, the J gene TRBJ2-1; D gene unclear. CDR3 size: 17 residues. Germline CDR1 and CDR2: MNHEY and SMNVEV (reference sequence). V was pared by 6 bases and J by 4 bases, with 22 bases between. CDR3 DNA sequence: TGTGCCAGCAGCCCTCGGATGCCACGGACGGTATACAATGAGCAGTTCTTC. Protein product: CASSPRMPRTVYNEQFF.

CDR3: CASSHLPGTGGQGEKLFF. The CDR3 DNA reads TGTGCCAGCAGCCATCTGCCTGGGACAGGGGGCCAAGGGGAAAAACTGTTTTTT. The chain links TRBV4-2 to TRBJ1-4; 12 nucleotides match TRBD1. CDR1 LGHNA and CDR2 YNFKEQ come from the germline V gene. The V segment lost 3 bases and the J segment 8 bases; nucleotides outside the gene matches: 13. There are 18 residues in the CDR3.

V is TRBV5-1 and J is TRBJ2-3; weak D call: TRBD2 (5 bases). CDR3 size: 15 residues. V shed 4 bases and J shed 0 bases, with 12 bases lying between them. The germline V gene encodes CDR1 SGHRS and CDR2 YFSETQ. Here the CDR3 DNA reads TGCGCCAGCAGCCGGTTAGCGTCTAGCACAGATACGCAGTATTTT. Its translation: CASSRLASSTDTQYF.

In this sample, this clonotype turned up many times. The chain carries TRBV29-1 and TRBJ1-2, with D uncertain. V was cut by 4 bases and J by 0 bases, with 12 bases left in between. Germline values: CDR1 SQVTM, CDR2 ANQGSEA. There are 14 residues in the CDR3. Written as DNA, the CDR3 is TGCAGCGTTGTAGGGCCGACCGCTAACTATGGCTACACCTTC. It encodes CSVVGPTANYGYTF.

This clonotype has a count of ten or more. The rearrangement uses TRBV20-1 and TRBJ2-1, with TRBD2 identical over 7 bases. The CDR3 runs 13 residues. The V and J ends lost 5 bases and 12 bases, in that order; junction bases with no gene match: 13. Germline V gene sequence: CDR1 DFQATT, CDR2 SNEGSKA (reference sequence). CDR3 loop: CSAAQRGASPQFF. DNA for the CDR3: TGCAGTGCTGCACAGCGGGGAGCCAGCCCGCAGTTCTTC.

This clonotype was observed many times. The chain links TRBV2 to TRBJ1-2, with 7 positions matching TRBD1. V lost 8 bases and J lost 7; bases outside the gene matches: 10. This CDR3 region has 13 residues. CDR1 and CDR2 from the germline V gene are SNHLY and FYNNEI. Here the CDR3 reads CASLGEGASGYTF. The CDR3 coding sequence is TGTGCCAGCCTAGGGGAGGGGGCGAGTGGCTACACCTTC.

The table lists this clonotype with a few counts. V is TRBV28 and J is TRBJ2-3; D might be TRBD1 (6 bases). In germline, CDR1 is MDHEN, CDR2 SYDVKM. Between the trimmed V and J ends, which lost 4 bases and 11 bases, there was a span of 10 bases. The CDR3 extends over 11 amino acids. As DNA, the CDR3 is TGTGCCAGCAGTTATCAGGGGAAGCAGTATTTT. Amino acid sequence: CASSYQGKQYF.

Regarding this clonotype: A much larger clone differs from this one at a single base, so this may be a read error. The chain is built from TRBV10-2 and TRBJ1-2; D might be TRBD1 (5 bases). The CDR3 spans 12 residues. Germline CDR1 and CDR2: WSHSY and SAAADI. As DNA, the CDR3 is TGCGCCACCGGGGGAGACGCCTATGGCTACCCCTTC. Its protein is CATGGDAYGYPF.

This clonotype was picked up many times. V is TRBV15 and J is TRBJ2-2, with 7 bases that match TRBD1. Germline V gene data show CDR1 as LNHNV and CDR2 as YYDKDF (reference sequence). Losses at the gene ends were 0 bases for V and 2 bases for J; bases not matched to a gene: 6. The CDR3 covers 17 residues. The CDR3 coding sequence is TGTGCCACCAGCAGAGATCGGGTAGGGGGCAACACCGGGGAGCTGTTTTTT. This codes for CATSRDRVGGNTGELFF.

This clonotype came up many times. The rearrangement uses TRBV6-2 or TRBV6-3 and TRBJ2-3; weak D call: TRBD2 (6 bases). Germline CDR1 is MNHEY and CDR2 is SVGEGT. The CDR3 contains 16 residues. V shed 2 bases and J shed 1 base, with 13 bases lying between them. CDR3 sequence reads: CASSYPPGVGTDTQYF. The CDR3 coding sequence is TGTGCCAGCAGTTACCCCCCGGGGGTGGGCACAGATACGCAGTATTTT.

This clonotype was seen many times. V is TRBV10-3 and J is TRBJ2-3, with TRBD1 matching over 11 bases. The CDR3 spans 16 residues. From germline, CDR1 is ENHRY and CDR2 SYGVKD. V dropped 3 bases and J dropped 2; count of bases not matched to a gene: 4. The CDR3 protein is CAISEGTGGYTDTQYF. The CDR3 bases are TGTGCCATCAGTGAAGGGACAGGGGGATACACAGATACGCAGTATTTT.

This clonotype was counted ten times or more. The V call is TRBV2, the J call TRBJ2-1, with 7 bases matching TRBD1. This CDR3 comprises 19 residues. Germline V lookup: CDR1 SNHLY, CDR2 FYNNEI. V lost 8 bases, J lost 1 base, and 20 bases stayed unmatched. The CDR3 here is CASARGQTGRRLSYNEQFF. In nucleotides, the CDR3 is TGTGCCAGCGCCCGGGGACAGACAGGTCGGAGGCTATCCTACAATGAGCAGTTCTTC. The whole variable domain, remainder taken from reference TRBV2 and TRBJ2-1, is EPEVTQTPSHQVTQMGQEVILRCVPISNHLYFYWYRQILGQKVEFLVSFYNNEISEKSEIFDDQFSVERPDGSNFTLKIRSTKLEDSAMYFCASARGQTGRRLSYNEQFFGPGTRLTVL.

This chain connects TRBV3-1 to TRBJ1-6; D is unresolved. Trimming left V 1 base short and J 7 bases short, with 14 bases between. In germline, CDR1 is LGHDT, CDR2 YNNKEL (reference sequence). The CDR3 runs to 16 residues. This CDR3 is CASSQVTPGPNSPLHF. The DNA for the CDR3 is TGTGCCAGCAGCCAAGTAACTCCCGGACCAAATTCACCCCTCCACTTT.

This clonotype has ten or more counts. The chain links TRBV7-9 to TRBJ2-1, with 7 bases lining up with TRBD2. Looked up from germline, CDR1 is SEHNR and CDR2 is FQNEAQ (reference sequence). V lost 8 bases to trimming and J lost 8 bases; unmatched junction nucleotides: 9. The CDR3 sequence is 13 residues long. The CDR3 region has the DNA TGTGCCAGCTGGCGGGACTATGGACATGAGCAGTTCTTC. This codes for CASWRDYGHEQFF. Variable domain in full (rest from reference TRBV7-9 and TRBJ2-1): DTGVSQNPRHKITKRGQNVTFRCDPISEHNRLYWYRQTLGQGPEFLTYFQNEAQLEKSRLLSDRFSAERPKGSFSTLEIQRTEQGDSAMYLCASWRDYGHEQFFGPGTRLTVL.

This clonotype was recorded many times. The CDR3 loop reads CASSPGQGAQGRAFF. CDR3 coding DNA: TGCGCCAGCAGCCCGGGACAGGGGGCGCAGGGTCGAGCTTTCTTT. The chain uses TRBV5-1 and TRBJ1-1; TRBD1 matches at 12 bases. CDR1 is SGHRS and CDR2 is YFSETQ in the germline V gene. The J segment lost 10 bases and the V segment lost 4 bases, leaving 11 bases of the junction unmatched. CDR3 length: 15 amino acids. Variable domain in full (rest from reference TRBV5-1 and TRBJ1-1): KAGVTQTPRYLIKTRGQQVTLSCSPISGHRSVSWYQQTPGQGLQFLFEYFSETQRNKGNFPGRFSGRQFSNSRSEMNVSTLELGDSALYLCASSPGQGAQGRAFFGQGTRLTVV.

In its sample, this clonotype was seen many times. The chain employs TRBV7-8 and TRBJ1-1, with a possible D match to TRBD1 (5 bases). Germline-derived CDR1 and CDR2 are SGHVS and FQNEAQ. The CDR3 loop spans 13 amino acids. The ends were cut back, 6 bases at V and 2 bases at J, with 10 bases in the middle. The CDR3 spells CASSSDSNTEAFF. CDR3 DNA: TGTGCCAGCAGTTCTGACAGTAACACTGAAGCTTTCTTT.

This clonotype has ten or more counts. The V gene is TRBV9, the J gene TRBJ1-2; a weak D match, TRBD1 (5 bases). V lost 3 bases and J 0 bases, leaving 15 bases between the germline ends. This CDR3 is 16 amino acids long. From germline, CDR1 is SGDLS and CDR2 YYNGEE. The CDR3 loop is CASSDPTGLANYGYTF. The CDR3 coding sequence is TGTGCCAGCAGCGACCCCACAGGATTAGCTAACTATGGCTACACCTTC.

This clonotype was detected many times. The V and J genes are TRBV27 and TRBJ1-6, with D possibly being TRBD1 (6 bases). V was pared by 5 bases and J by 7 bases, with 18 bases between. The CDR3 loop spans 16 amino acids. CDR1 and CDR2 (germline): MNHEY, SMNVEV (reference sequence). CDR3 amino acids: CASSSRPGQPNSPLHF. The CDR3 DNA sequence: TGTGCCAGCAGTAGTCGTCCGGGACAACCAAATTCACCCCTCCACTTT.

This clonotype was counted at least ten times. V is TRBV29-1 and J is TRBJ1-2, with a tentative D call TRBD1 (6 bases). The CDR3 sequence is 14 residues long. Looked up from germline, CDR1 is SQVTM and CDR2 is ANQGSEA. Trimming took off 1 base at V and 7 bases at J, with 16 bases between the two ends. The CDR3 protein is CSVEAPPGGAGYTF. DNA for the CDR3: TGCAGCGTTGAAGCGCCCCCCGGGGGGGCTGGCTACACCTTC. Full variable domain (missing parts from reference TRBV29-1 and TRBJ1-2): SAVISQKPSRDICQRGTSLTIQCQVDSQVTMMFWYRQQPGQSLTLIATANQGSEATYESGFVIDKFPISRPNLTFSTLTVSNMSPEDSSIYLCSVEAPPGGAGYTFGSGTRLTVV.